Presented here are 18 T cell receptor beta chains from one specimen sequenced in a study of ipilimumab plus nivolumab after autologous stem cell transplantation. Some clones are missing from TCRdb's copy, which holds only in-frame ones; the method was immunoSEQ multiplex PCR. The sample yields 37,000 or so clones, nearly 95% seen once. The sample was PBMCs, taken in a trial of ipilimumab plus nivolumab as post-transplant consolidation. These receptors all stem from a male donor with multiple myeloma.

The chain has TRBV28 and TRBJ2-1; TRBD2 aligns across 10 bases. From germline, CDR1 is MDHEN and CDR2 SYDVKM. The junction had 1 base not matched to a gene; V was cut back by 3 bases and J by 2 bases. The CDR3 totals 15 residues. CDR3 residues: CASSLSGRAYNEQFF. CDR3 coding DNA: TGTGCCAGCAGTTTGAGCGGGAGGGCCTACAATGAGCAGTTCTTC.

The V call is TRBV28, the J call TRBJ1-5; TRBD1 aligns across 9 bases. The CDR3 is 14 amino acids. Germline CDR1 is MDHEN and CDR2 is SYDVKM. J gave up 5 bases and V 7 bases, and 6 bases lay outside the gene matches. CDR3 sequence: CASTHRGRDQPQHF. In nucleotides, the CDR3 is TGTGCCAGCACCCACAGGGGGCGCGATCAGCCCCAGCATTTT. The full variable domain, with the rest looked up from reference TRBV28 and TRBJ1-5, is DVKVTQSSRYLVKRTGEKVFLECVQDMDHENMFWYRQDPGLGLRLIYFSYDVKMKEKGDIPEGYSVSREKKERFSLILESASTNQTSMYLCASTHRGRDQPQHFGDGTRLSIL.

This rearrangement joins TRBV6-5 to TRBJ1-3; 8 bases match TRBD1. The CDR3 totals 15 residues. The V gene end was trimmed by 0 bases and the J gene end by 4 bases; junction bases not matched to a gene: 2. Germline V gives CDR1 MNHEY, CDR2 SVGAGI. CDR3 sequence reads: CASSYSGTGGNTIYF. The CDR3, as DNA: TGTGCCAGCAGTTACTCGGGGACAGGAGGAAACACCATATATTTT.

The CDR3 DNA follows: TGTGCCAGCATCCCGGCAGGGAGGCAAAACATTCAGTACTTC. As protein: CASIPAGRQNIQYF. V gene TRBV6-5 combines with J gene TRBJ2-4; D perhaps matches TRBD2 (6 bases). V was pared by 7 bases and J by 5 bases, with 15 bases between. Germline V gives CDR1 MNHEY, CDR2 SVGAGI. This CDR3 contains 14 residues.

V usage is TRBV7-9 and J usage is TRBJ1-1; 7 positions agree with TRBD1. Trimming took 1 base from V and 0 from J; bases not matched to a gene: 11. There are 18 residues in the CDR3. Germline values: CDR1 SEHNR, CDR2 FQNEAQ (reference sequence). The CDR3 coding sequence is TGTGCCAGCAGCTTAGGGTACCGGCAGGGGGACATGAACACTGAAGCTTTCTTT. Translated: CASSLGYRQGDMNTEAFF. The entire variable domain, with the rest obtained from reference TRBV7-9 and TRBJ1-1, is as follows: DTGVSQNPRHKITKRGQNVTFRCDPISEHNRLYWYRQTLGQGPEFLTYFQNEAQLEKSRLLSDRFSAERPKGSFSTLEIQRTEQGDSAMYLCASSLGYRQGDMNTEAFFGQGTRLTVV.

The sample holds one count of this clone. The gene calls are TRBV15 and TRBJ1-1; tentative D call: TRBD1 (5 bases). The ends were cut back, 1 base at V and 4 bases at J, with 10 bases in the middle. The CDR3 extends over 14 amino acids. The germline gives CDR1 LNHNV, CDR2 YYDKDF (reference sequence). The CDR3 loop reads CATSRGGSATEAFF. The CDR3 DNA reads as TGTGCCACCAGCAGAGGGGGCAGTGCCACTGAAGCTTTCTTT.

This sequence joins TRBV5-1 and TRBJ2-1; possibly TRBD1 or TRBD2 for D (6 bases each). Germline V lookup: CDR1 SGHRS, CDR2 YFSETQ. Between the trimmed V and J ends, which lost 0 bases and 5 bases, there was a span of 12 bases. CDR3 length: 15 amino acids. The CDR3 loop is CASSLGRGEHNEQFF. The CDR3 region has the DNA TGCGCCAGCAGCTTGGGTAGGGGGGAGCACAATGAGCAGTTCTTC.

V gene TRBV7-7 combines with J gene TRBJ2-5; 8 positions match TRBD1. The CDR3 length is 14 residues. The ends lost 2 bases at V and 10 bases at J; junction bases unmatched: 9. The germline V gene has CDR1 SSHAT and CDR2 FNYEAQ (reference sequence). The CDR3 reads CASSLLDRGGGQYF. The CDR3, as DNA: TGTGCCAGCAGCTTACTCGACAGGGGTGGTGGCCAGTACTTC.

The CDR3 loop reads CASSPPLAGLSGYTF. In DNA form, the CDR3 reads TGTGCCAGCAGCCCCCCGTTAGCAGGGTTGAGTGGCTACACCTTC. The chain recombines TRBV4-2 with TRBJ1-2, with TRBD1 as a possible D gene (5 bases). This CDR3 comprises 15 residues. Germline V lookup: CDR1 LGHNA, CDR2 YNFKEQ. V was pared by 4 bases and J by 7 bases, with 19 bases between.

The rearrangement links TRBV6-6 to TRBJ1-5; 7 nucleotides agree with TRBD1. Germline lookup yields CDR1 MNHNY and CDR2 SVGAGI (reference sequence). This CDR3 contains 15 residues. V lost 6 bases to trimming and J lost 7 bases; unmatched junction nucleotides: 12. CDR3 coding DNA: TGTGCCAGCAGCTCAAACAGGGGACGGGGCCAGCCCCAGCATTTT. This translates into CASSSNRGRGQPQHF.

The chain carries TRBV30 and TRBJ1-5; D gene unclear. The CDR3 length is 13 residues. Between the trimmed V and J ends, which lost 1 base and 15 bases, there was a span of 19 bases. Germline CDR1 and CDR2: GTSNPN and SVGIG (reference sequence). CDR3: CAWSGPGSPLPHF. CDR3 coding DNA: TGTGCCTGGAGTGGACCGGGATCCCCTTTGCCGCATTTT.

This chain connects TRBV4-3 to TRBJ1-1; possible D gene TRBD1, 5 bases. This CDR3 is 14 amino acids long. The germline V gene has CDR1 LGHNA and CDR2 YSLEER. Between the trimmed V and J ends, which lost 1 base and 1 base, there was a span of 7 bases. CDR3 in amino acids: CASSQVGGNTEAFF. CDR3 sequence (DNA): TGCGCCAGCAGCCAAGTCGGGGGGAACACTGAAGCTTTCTTT.

The CDR3 is CASSLGLAGGPKVYNEQFF. The CDR3, as DNA: TGTGCCAGCAGCTTAGGTCTAGCGGGAGGGCCAAAGGTATACAATGAGCAGTTCTTC. This chain joins TRBV7-9 and TRBJ2-1; 12 bases line up with TRBD2. The germline gives CDR1 SEHNR, CDR2 FQNEAQ (reference sequence). This CDR3 region has 19 residues. With 1 base clipped from V and 4 bases from J, the junction kept 11 bases outside the gene matches.

The J gene is TRBJ1-4, the V gene TRBV27, with D possibly being TRBD1 (6 bases). CDR3 length equals 13 residues. Trimming shortened V by 8 bases and J by 8 bases, and 15 bases separated the two germline ends. Germline CDR1 is MNHEY and CDR2 is SMNVEV (reference sequence). CDR3 region: CASSARGGEKLFF. CDR3 coding DNA: TGTGCCAGCTCCGCCAGGGGTGGGGAAAAACTGTTTTTT.

The chain has TRBV5-4 and TRBJ2-7, with D possibly being TRBD1 (5 bases). Germline V gene lookup returns CDR1 SGHNT and CDR2 YYREEE (reference sequence). This CDR3 comprises 13 residues. V dropped 5 bases and J dropped 6 bases, with 15 bases sitting between them. The CDR3 loop is CASSSVQGGEQYF. CDR3 bases: TGTGCCAGCAGTTCCGTTCAGGGCGGCGAGCAGTACTTC.

V gene TRBV2 combines with J gene TRBJ2-2; 8 bases are shared with TRBD1. The CDR3 is made up of 15 amino acids. J lost 1 base, V lost 6 bases, and 4 bases had no gene match. Germline V gene sequence: CDR1 SNHLY, CDR2 FYNNEI. The CDR3, as DNA: TGTGCCAGCAGCAGGACAGGGCGGAACACCGGGGAGCTGTTTTTT. It codes for CASSRTGRNTGELFF.

The rearrangement joins TRBV6-5 to TRBJ1-2, with D hard to call. The germline gives CDR1 MNHEY, CDR2 SVGAGI. The V end lost 6 bases, the J end lost 0 bases, and 8 bases lay between the germline ends. The CDR3 contains 13 residues. This CDR3 reads CASSQRANYGYTF. In DNA form, the CDR3 reads TGTGCCAGCAGCCAACGTGCTAACTATGGCTACACCTTC.

This chain uses TRBV7-3 with TRBJ2-1; TRBD1 or TRBD2 may be the D gene (5 bases each). V lost 5 bases and J 3 bases, leaving 17 bases between the germline ends. The germline CDR1 and CDR2 sequences are SGHTA and FQGTGA. The CDR3 totals 16 residues. In DNA form, the CDR3 reads TGTGCCAGCAGCCTGGGGGACCGACACTTCTACAATGAGCAGTTCTTC. Protein: CASSLGDRHFYNEQFF.